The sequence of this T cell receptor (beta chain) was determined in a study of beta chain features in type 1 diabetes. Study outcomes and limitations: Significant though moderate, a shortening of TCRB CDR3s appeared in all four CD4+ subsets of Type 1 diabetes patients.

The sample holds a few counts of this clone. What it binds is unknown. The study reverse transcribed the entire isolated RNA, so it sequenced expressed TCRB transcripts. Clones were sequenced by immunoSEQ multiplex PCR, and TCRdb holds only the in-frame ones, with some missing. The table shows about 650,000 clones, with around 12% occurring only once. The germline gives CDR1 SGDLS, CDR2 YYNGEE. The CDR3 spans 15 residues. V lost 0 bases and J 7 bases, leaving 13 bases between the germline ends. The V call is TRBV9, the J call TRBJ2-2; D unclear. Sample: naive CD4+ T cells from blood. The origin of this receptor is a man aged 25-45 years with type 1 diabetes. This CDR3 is CASSVVDSRGGELFF. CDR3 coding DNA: TGTGCCAGCAGCGTAGTCGACTCCCGTGGCGGGGAGCTGTTTTTT.